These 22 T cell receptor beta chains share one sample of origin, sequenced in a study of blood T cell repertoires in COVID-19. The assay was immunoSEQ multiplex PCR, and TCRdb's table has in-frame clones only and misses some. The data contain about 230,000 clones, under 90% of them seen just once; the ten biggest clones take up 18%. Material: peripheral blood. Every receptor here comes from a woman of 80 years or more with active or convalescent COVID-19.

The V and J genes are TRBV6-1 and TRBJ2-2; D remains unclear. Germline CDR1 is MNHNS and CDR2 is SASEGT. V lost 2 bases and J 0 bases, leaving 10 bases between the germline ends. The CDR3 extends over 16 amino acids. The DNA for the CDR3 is TGTGCCAGCAGTGAATACATCGAAGCGAACACCGGGGAGCTGTTTTTT. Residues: CASSEYIEANTGELFF.

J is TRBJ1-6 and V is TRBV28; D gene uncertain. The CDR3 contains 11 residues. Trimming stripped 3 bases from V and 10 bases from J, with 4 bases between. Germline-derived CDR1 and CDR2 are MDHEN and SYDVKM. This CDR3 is CASSLRSPLHF. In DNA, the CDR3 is TGTGCCAGCAGTTTGAGATCACCCCTCCACTTT. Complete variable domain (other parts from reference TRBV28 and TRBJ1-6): DVKVTQSSRYLVKRTGEKVFLECVQDMDHENMFWYRQDPGLGLRLIYFSYDVKMKEKGDIPEGYSVSREKKERFSLILESASTNQTSMYLCASSLRSPLHFGNGTRLTVT.

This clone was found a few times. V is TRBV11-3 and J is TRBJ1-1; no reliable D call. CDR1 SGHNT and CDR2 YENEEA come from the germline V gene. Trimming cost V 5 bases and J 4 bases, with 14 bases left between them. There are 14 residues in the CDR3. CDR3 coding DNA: TGTGCCAGCAGCCCCGGAGGACCGGGCACTGAAGCTTTCTTT. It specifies CASSPGGPGTEAFF.

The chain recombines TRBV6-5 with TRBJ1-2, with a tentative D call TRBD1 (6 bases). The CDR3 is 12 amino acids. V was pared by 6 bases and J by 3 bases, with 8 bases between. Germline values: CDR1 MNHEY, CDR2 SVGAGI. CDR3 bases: TGTGCCAGCAGACAGGGCGACTATGGCTACACCTTC. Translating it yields CASRQGDYGYTF.

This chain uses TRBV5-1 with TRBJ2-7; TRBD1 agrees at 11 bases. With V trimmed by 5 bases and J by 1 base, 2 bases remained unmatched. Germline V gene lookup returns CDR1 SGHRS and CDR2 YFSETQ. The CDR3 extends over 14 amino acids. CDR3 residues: CASRGTGGSYEQYF. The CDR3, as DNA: TGCGCCAGCAGGGGGACAGGGGGGTCCTACGAGCAGTACTTC.

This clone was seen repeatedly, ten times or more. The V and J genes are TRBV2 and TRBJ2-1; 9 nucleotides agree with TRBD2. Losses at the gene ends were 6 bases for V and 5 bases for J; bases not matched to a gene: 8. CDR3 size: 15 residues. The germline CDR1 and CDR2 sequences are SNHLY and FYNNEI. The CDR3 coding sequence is TGTGCCAGCAGGGGACTGGCGGGGGGGCACAATGAGCAGTTCTTC. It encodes CASRGLAGGHNEQFF.

The chain's CDR3 is CASMRTTNYNEQFF. CDR3 nucleotide sequence: TGTGCCAGCATGCGGACAACAAACTACAATGAGCAGTTCTTC. This chain links TRBV28 with TRBJ2-1; a possible D gene is TRBD1 (5 bases). This CDR3 has 14 residues. Trimming left V 7 bases short and J 3 bases short, with 13 bases between. Looked up from germline, CDR1 is MDHEN and CDR2 is SYDVKM.

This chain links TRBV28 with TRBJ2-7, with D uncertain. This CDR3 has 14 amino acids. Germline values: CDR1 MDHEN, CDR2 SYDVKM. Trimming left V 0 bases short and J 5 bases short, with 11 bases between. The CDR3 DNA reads TGTGCCAGCAGTTTATGGGGTAGCCGCGACGAGCAGTACTTC. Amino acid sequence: CASSLWGSRDEQYF.

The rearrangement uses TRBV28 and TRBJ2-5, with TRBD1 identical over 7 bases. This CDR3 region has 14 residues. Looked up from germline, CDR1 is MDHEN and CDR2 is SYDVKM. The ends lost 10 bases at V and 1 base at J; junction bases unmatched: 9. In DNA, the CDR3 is TGTGCCACCTACGGGGCAGGGGGCCAAGAGACCCAGTACTTC. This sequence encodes CATYGAGGQETQYF.

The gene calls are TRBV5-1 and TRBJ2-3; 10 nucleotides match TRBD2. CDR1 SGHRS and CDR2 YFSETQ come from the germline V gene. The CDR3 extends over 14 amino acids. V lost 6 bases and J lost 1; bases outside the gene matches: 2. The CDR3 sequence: CASTAGGGTDTQYF. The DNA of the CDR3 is TGCGCCAGCACAGCGGGAGGGGGCACAGATACGCAGTATTTT. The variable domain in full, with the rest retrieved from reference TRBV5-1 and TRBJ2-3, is KAGVTQTPRYLIKTRGQQVTLSCSPISGHRSVSWYQQTPGQGLQFLFEYFSETQRNKGNFPGRFSGRQFSNSRSEMNVSTLELGDSALYLCASTAGGGTDTQYFGPGTRLTVL.

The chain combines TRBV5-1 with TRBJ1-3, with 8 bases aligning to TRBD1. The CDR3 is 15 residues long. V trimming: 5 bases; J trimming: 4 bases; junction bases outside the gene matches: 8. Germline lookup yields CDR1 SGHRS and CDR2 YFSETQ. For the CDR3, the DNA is TGCGCCAGCAGTCCGTCAGGGGGCGAAGGAAACACCATATATTTT. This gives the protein CASSPSGGEGNTIYF. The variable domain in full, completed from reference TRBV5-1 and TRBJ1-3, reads KAGVTQTPRYLIKTRGQQVTLSCSPISGHRSVSWYQQTPGQGLQFLFEYFSETQRNKGNFPGRFSGRQFSNSRSEMNVSTLELGDSALYLCASSPSGGEGNTIYFGEGSWLTVV.

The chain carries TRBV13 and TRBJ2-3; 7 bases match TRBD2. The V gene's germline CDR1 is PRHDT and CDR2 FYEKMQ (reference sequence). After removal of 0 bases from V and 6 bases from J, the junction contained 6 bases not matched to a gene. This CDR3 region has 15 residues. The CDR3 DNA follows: TGTGCCAGCAGCTTAGGCGGCCTCGGGGGGGATACGCAGTATTTT. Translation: CASSLGGLGGDTQYF.

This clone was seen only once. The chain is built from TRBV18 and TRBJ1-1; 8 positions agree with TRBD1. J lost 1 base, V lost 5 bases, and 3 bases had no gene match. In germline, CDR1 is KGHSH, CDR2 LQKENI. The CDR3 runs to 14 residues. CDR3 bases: TGTGCCAGCTCAACCGGGACAGGGAACACTGAAGCTTTCTTT. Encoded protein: CASSTGTGNTEAFF.

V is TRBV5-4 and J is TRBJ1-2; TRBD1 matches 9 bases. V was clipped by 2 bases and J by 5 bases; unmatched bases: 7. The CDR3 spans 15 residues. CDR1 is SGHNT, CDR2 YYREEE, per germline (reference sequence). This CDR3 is CASSLPGQGEYGYTF. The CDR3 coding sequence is TGTGCCAGCAGCTTACCGGGACAGGGCGAATATGGCTACACCTTC.

CDR3 in amino acids: CASHSSGANVLTF. The DNA for the CDR3 is TGTGCCAGTCATAGCTCTGGGGCCAACGTCCTGACTTTC. The chain carries TRBV19 and TRBJ2-6, with no clear D. Germline values: CDR1 LNHDA, CDR2 SQIVND (reference sequence). The CDR3 consists of 13 residues. V was cut by 8 bases and J by 0 bases, with 5 bases left in between.

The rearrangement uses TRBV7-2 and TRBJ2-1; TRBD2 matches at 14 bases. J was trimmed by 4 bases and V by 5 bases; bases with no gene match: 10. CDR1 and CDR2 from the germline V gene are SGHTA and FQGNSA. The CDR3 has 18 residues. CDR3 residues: CASSAMGLAGAHYNEQFF. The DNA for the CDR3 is TGTGCCAGCAGCGCAATGGGACTAGCGGGAGCCCATTACAATGAGCAGTTCTTC.

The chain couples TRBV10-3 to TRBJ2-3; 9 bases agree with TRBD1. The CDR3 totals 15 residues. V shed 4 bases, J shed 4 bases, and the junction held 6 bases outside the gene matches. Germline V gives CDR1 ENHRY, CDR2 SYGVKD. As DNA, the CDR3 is TGTGCCATCAGTGGGGGACAGGGTAGGGCAGATACGCAGTATTTT. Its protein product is CAISGGQGRADTQYF.

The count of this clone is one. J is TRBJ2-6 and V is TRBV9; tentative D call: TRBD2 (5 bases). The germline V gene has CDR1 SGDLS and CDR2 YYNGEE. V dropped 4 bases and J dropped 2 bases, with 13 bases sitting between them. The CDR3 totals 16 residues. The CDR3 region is CASSLRGSAGANVLTF. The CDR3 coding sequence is TGTGCCAGCAGCCTCCGGGGATCAGCTGGGGCCAACGTCCTGACTTTC.

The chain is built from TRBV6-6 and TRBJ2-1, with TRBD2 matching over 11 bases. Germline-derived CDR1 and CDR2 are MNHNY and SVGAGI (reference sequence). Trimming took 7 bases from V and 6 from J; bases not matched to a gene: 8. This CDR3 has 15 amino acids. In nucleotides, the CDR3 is TGTGCCAGCACGGGATATAGCGGGGGGGCCAATGAGCAGTTCTTC. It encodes CASTGYSGGANEQFF.

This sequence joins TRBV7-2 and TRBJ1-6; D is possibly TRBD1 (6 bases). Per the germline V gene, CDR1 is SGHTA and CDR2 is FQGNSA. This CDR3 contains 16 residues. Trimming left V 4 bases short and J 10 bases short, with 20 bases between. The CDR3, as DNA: TGTGCCAGCAGCTCCGTAACAGGGTCGGAACGCTCACCCCTCCACTTT. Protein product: CASSSVTGSERSPLHF.

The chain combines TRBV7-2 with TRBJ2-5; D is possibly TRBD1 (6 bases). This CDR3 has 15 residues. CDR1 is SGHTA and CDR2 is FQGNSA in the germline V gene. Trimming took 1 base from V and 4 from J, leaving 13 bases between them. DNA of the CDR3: TGTGCCAGCAGCTTAGAGGGCAGGGGACCAGAGACCCAGTACTTC. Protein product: CASSLEGRGPETQYF.

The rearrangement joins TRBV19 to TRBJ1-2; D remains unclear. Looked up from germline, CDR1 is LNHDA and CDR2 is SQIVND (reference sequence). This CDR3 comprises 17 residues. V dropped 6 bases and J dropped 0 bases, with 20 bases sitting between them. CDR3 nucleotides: TGTGCCAGTAGACGGAACCCTCGGGAGGCTGCTAACTATGGCTACACCTTC. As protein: CASRRNPREAANYGYTF.